Following are 28 T cell receptor beta chains from one sample sequenced in a study of cytomegalovirus exposure and HLA in healthy donors. A multiplex PCR was run with 60 Vbeta primers and 13 Jbeta primers. TCRdb's table, derived via immunoSEQ multiplex PCR, lists solely in-frame clones and lacks some. Here the sample spans 200,000 or so clones, approximately 81% being singletons. Source material: PBMCs. Receptors were obtained from a boy between 10 and 17 years old in good health and CMV-seronegative.

V is TRBV29-1 and J is TRBJ1-1; 10 bases are a match to TRBD1. The CDR3 is 12 amino acids. Trimming took 6 bases from V and 6 from J; bases not matched to a gene: 4. Germline V gene lookup returns CDR1 SQVTM and CDR2 ANQGSEA. The CDR3 spells CSVDGTGAEAFF. In DNA, the CDR3 is TGCAGCGTCGATGGGACAGGGGCTGAAGCTTTCTTT. Complete variable domain (other parts from reference TRBV29-1 and TRBJ1-1): SAVISQKPSRDICQRGTSLTIQCQVDSQVTMMFWYRQQPGQSLTLIATANQGSEATYESGFVIDKFPISRPNLTFSTLTVSNMSPEDSSIYLCSVDGTGAEAFFGQGTRLTVV.

V usage is TRBV7-9 and J usage is TRBJ1-1; maybe TRBD1 (5 bases). Germline V gene lookup returns CDR1 SEHNR and CDR2 FQNEAQ (reference sequence). V lost 4 bases and J 0 bases, leaving 15 bases between the germline ends. The CDR3 length is 16 residues. CDR3 sequence: CASSSQRQLMNTEAFF. In DNA, the CDR3 is TGTGCCAGCAGCTCCCAAAGACAGCTTATGAACACTGAAGCTTTCTTT.

This clone was observed a single time. The V and J genes are TRBV5-4 and TRBJ1-2, with D uncertain. Germline V gives CDR1 SGHNT, CDR2 YYREEE (reference sequence). There are 16 residues in the CDR3. V was trimmed by 5 bases and J by 6 bases, leaving 23 bases between them. This CDR3 is CASRLALPDPAHGYTF. The CDR3 region has the DNA TGTGCCAGCAGACTAGCTCTCCCGGACCCAGCGCATGGCTACACCTTC.

The CDR3 region has the DNA TGTGCCAGCAGTTTGGCACCGGGACTAGGGGAGACCCAGTACTTC. It codes for CASSLAPGLGETQYF. This rearrangement joins TRBV27 to TRBJ2-5; 8 nucleotides align to TRBD2. CDR3 size: 15 residues. Trimming removed 3 bases from V and 5 bases from J; junction bases left unmatched: 8. Germline loops: CDR1 MNHEY, CDR2 SMNVEV (reference sequence).

The chain links TRBV6-5 to TRBJ1-3; possibly TRBD1 for D (5 bases). Trimming removed 6 bases from V and 0 bases from J, with 9 bases in between. The germline CDR1 and CDR2 sequences are MNHEY and SVGAGI. The CDR3 has 14 amino acids. CDR3 in amino acids: CASRGPTSGNTIYF. CDR3 DNA: TGTGCCAGCAGGGGGCCGACCTCTGGAAACACCATATATTTT.

CDR3 sequence (DNA): TGTGCCAGCAGACTACTAGCGGGAGAAAACGAGCAGTACTTC. It is translated as CASRLLAGENEQYF. The chain joins TRBV28 to TRBJ2-7, with TRBD2 matching over 11 bases. CDR3 size: 14 residues. Germline assignment: CDR1 MDHEN and CDR2 SYDVKM. V lost 6 bases, J lost 5 bases, and 6 bases stayed unmatched.

This chain connects TRBV27 to TRBJ2-7; D uncertain. CDR1 and CDR2 from the germline V gene are MNHEY and SMNVEV (reference sequence). V lost 3 bases and J 7 bases, leaving 13 bases between the germline ends. The CDR3 is made up of 13 amino acids. CDR3 nucleotides: TGTGCCAGCAGTTTCCCGGGTCGTAAGGAGCAGTACTTC. It translates to CASSFPGRKEQYF.

V gene TRBV30 combines with J gene TRBJ1-4; D possibly corresponds to TRBD1 (6 bases). Trimming stripped 6 bases from V and 5 bases from J, with 13 bases between. The CDR3 sequence is 13 residues long. CDR1 and CDR2 from the germline V gene are GTSNPN and SVGIG (reference sequence). The CDR3 sequence: CACQGLGNEKLFF. In DNA, the CDR3 is TGTGCCTGCCAGGGGCTTGGGAATGAAAAACTGTTTTTT.

The chain uses TRBV5-1 and TRBJ2-1; 11 nucleotides line up with TRBD2. CDR1 is SGHRS, CDR2 YFSETQ, per germline. V gave up 5 bases and J gave up 8 bases; unmatched junction bases: 6. The CDR3 is 14 amino acids. The CDR3 DNA reads as TGCGCCAGCAGTACTAGCGGGAGTAGCTATGAGCAGTTCTTC. This translates into CASSTSGSSYEQFF.

This clone has a handful of counts. The chain is built from TRBV6-5 and TRBJ1-4, with a tentative D call TRBD1 (5 bases). CDR1 and CDR2 (germline): MNHEY, SVGAGI. V lost 7 bases and J lost 7, with 19 bases in between. The CDR3 contains 15 residues. The CDR3 reads CASTRTLQSGEKLFF. The CDR3 DNA follows: TGTGCCAGCACCAGGACACTTCAATCGGGTGAAAAACTGTTTTTT.

This sequence joins TRBV5-3 and TRBJ1-6, with 7 bases matching TRBD1. TRBV5-3 is treated as an ORF (open reading frame) with a function not yet certain. The trim removed 1 base at V and 6 bases at J, leaving 1 base unmatched. The CDR3 consists of 14 residues. The CDR3 protein is CARSLRGPNSPLHF. The CDR3 nucleotides read TGTGCCAGAAGCTTGAGGGGGCCTAATTCACCCCTCCACTTT.

V usage is TRBV28 and J usage is TRBJ2-1; 12 nucleotides match TRBD2. Germline CDR1 reads MDHEN; CDR2 reads SYDVKM. This CDR3 spans 15 amino acids. Trimming removed 2 bases from V and 9 bases from J; junction bases left unmatched: 5. CDR3 amino acids: CASSLLAGGPVEQFF. The CDR3 nucleotides read TGTGCCAGCAGTTTACTAGCGGGAGGGCCCGTTGAGCAGTTCTTC.

J is TRBJ1-2 and V is TRBV5-5; no clear D. V dropped 3 bases and J dropped 4 bases, with 19 bases sitting between them. The CDR3 consists of 16 residues. Per the germline V gene, CDR1 is SGHKS and CDR2 is YYEKEE (reference sequence). CDR3: CASSSTISGSSYGYTF. In DNA, the CDR3 is TGTGCCAGCAGCTCCACAATATCCGGGAGCAGCTATGGCTACACCTTC.

The CDR3 sequence is CASSVGPSIAGGPELADTQYF. The CDR3, as DNA: TGTGCCAGCAGCGTAGGCCCATCTATCGCGGGAGGGCCGGAGCTTGCAGATACGCAGTATTTT. The V call is TRBV9, the J call TRBJ2-3, with 9 bases fitting TRBD2. Per the germline V gene, CDR1 is SGDLS and CDR2 is YYNGEE. Trimming cost V 0 bases and J 4 bases; bases outside gene matches: 21. The CDR3 is made up of 21 amino acids.

The chain carries TRBV11-2 and TRBJ1-4; D unresolved. The germline CDR1 and CDR2 sequences are SGHAT and FQNNGV. Trimming stripped 3 bases from V and 8 bases from J, with 4 bases between. CDR3 length equals 11 residues. CDR3 sequence (DNA): TGTGCCAGCAGCTTGGCCGAAAAACTGTTTTTT. Its translation: CASSLAEKLFF. Drawing the rest from reference TRBV11-2 and TRBJ1-4, the complete variable domain is EAGVAQSPRYKIIEKRQSVAFWCNPISGHATLYWYQQILGQGPKLLIQFQNNGVVDDSQLPKDRFSAERLKGVDSTLKIQPAKLEDSAVYLCASSLAEKLFFGSGTQLSVL.

The chain couples TRBV29-1 to TRBJ2-7; 8 bases map to TRBD2. This CDR3 has 13 residues. In germline, CDR1 is SQVTM, CDR2 ANQGSEA. V dropped 8 bases and J dropped 7; count of bases not matched to a gene: 13. The chain's CDR3 is CSITSGGSGEQYF. DNA of the CDR3: TGCAGCATCACAAGCGGGGGATCGGGAGAGCAGTACTTC.

This clone has only a few counts. CDR3 in DNA: TGTGCCAGCAGACCGGCTGGACAGTTCTATGGCTACACCTTC. This codes for CASRPAGQFYGYTF. The genes are TRBV6-5 and TRBJ1-2, with a tentative D call TRBD1 (6 bases). The CDR3 totals 14 residues. The V end was cut by 6 bases, the J end by 4 bases, with 15 bases between. Germline V lookup: CDR1 MNHEY, CDR2 SVGAGI.

V is TRBV7-2 and J is TRBJ2-5; D might be TRBD2 (6 bases). The CDR3 is made up of 14 amino acids. The germline V gene encodes CDR1 SGHTA and CDR2 FQGNSA. Trimming shortened V by 5 bases and J by 0 bases, and 10 bases separated the two germline ends. The CDR3 DNA reads as TGTGCCAGCAGCGCCGGGGGTAACCAAGAGACCCAGTACTTC. Translated, it gives CASSAGGNQETQYF.

The chain carries TRBV28 and TRBJ2-6; 10 bases are shared with TRBD1. The junction had 2 bases not matched to a gene; V was cut back by 0 bases and J by 0 bases. The CDR3 length is 18 residues. Germline assignment: CDR1 MDHEN and CDR2 SYDVKM. This chain's CDR3 is CASSLWTGGGSGANVLTF. CDR3 in DNA: TGTGCCAGCAGTTTATGGACAGGGGGCGGCTCTGGGGCCAACGTCCTGACTTTC.

The chain links TRBV5-6 to TRBJ2-1, with 9 positions matching TRBD2. With 1 base clipped from V and 7 bases from J, the junction kept 6 bases outside the gene matches. The V gene's germline CDR1 is SGHDT and CDR2 YYEEEE. The CDR3 runs 15 residues. CDR3 residues: CASSLSAGGPNEQFF. CDR3 DNA: TGTGCCAGCAGCTTGTCGGCGGGAGGGCCGAATGAGCAGTTCTTC.

The rearrangement joins TRBV6-1 to TRBJ1-3; 9 bases line up with TRBD1. The V segment lost 5 bases and the J segment 0 bases; nucleotides outside the gene matches: 2. CDR3 length: 15 residues. The germline gives CDR1 MNHNS, CDR2 SASEGT. For the CDR3, the DNA is TGTGCCAGCAGTACAGGGGGCTACTCTGGAAACACCATATATTTT. Encoded protein: CASSTGGYSGNTIYF.

This rearrangement joins TRBV2 to TRBJ2-7; TRBD1 matches 10 bases. Germline V CDR1 and CDR2: SNHLY, FYNNEI. The ends lost 8 bases at V and 3 bases at J; junction bases unmatched: 4. The CDR3 loop spans 13 amino acids. CDR3 residues: CASLGQGNYEQYF. DNA for the CDR3: TGTGCCAGCCTGGGACAGGGGAACTACGAGCAGTACTTC.

This rearrangement joins TRBV28 to TRBJ2-7, with a tentative D call TRBD2 (6 bases). In germline, CDR1 is MDHEN, CDR2 SYDVKM. The germline V and J ends were trimmed by 5 bases and 4 bases, with 21 bases remaining between them. CDR3 length: 16 residues. This CDR3 is CASSPRGRGSGYEQYF. In DNA form, the CDR3 reads TGTGCCAGCAGTCCGCGGGGTCGGGGTAGCGGATACGAGCAGTACTTC.

This clone was found once. The J gene is TRBJ1-2, the V gene TRBV4-3; no firm D call. CDR3 length equals 15 residues. The germline V gene encodes CDR1 LGHNA and CDR2 YSLEER. V lost 0 bases and J 8 bases, leaving 16 bases between the germline ends. The CDR3 DNA is TGCGCCAGCAGCCAAGATCAGGTAGACGTTTTCGGCTACACCTTC. It codes for CASSQDQVDVFGYTF.

The chain has TRBV7-8 and TRBJ2-5; 8 bases agree with TRBD2. This CDR3 has 14 residues. The junction had 4 bases not matched to a gene; V was cut back by 2 bases and J by 5 bases. In germline, CDR1 is SGHVS, CDR2 FQNEAQ. For the CDR3, the DNA is TGTGCCAGCAGCTTACCGGGACTAGACGAGACCCAGTACTTC. Its protein is CASSLPGLDETQYF.

This clone turned up a few times. The V gene is TRBV6-1, the J gene TRBJ1-2, with TRBD1 identical over 12 bases. V dropped 2 bases and J dropped 3; count of bases not matched to a gene: 7. The CDR3 consists of 17 residues. Germline values: CDR1 MNHNS, CDR2 SASEGT. CDR3 in DNA: TGTGCCAGCAGTGAACTGGGACAGGGGGCGATTGACTATGGCTACACCTTC. Amino acids: CASSELGQGAIDYGYTF.

The chain uses TRBV9 and TRBJ2-3; 9 nucleotides match TRBD2. The CDR3 is made up of 17 amino acids. Trimming at V came to 0 bases and at J to 0 bases, leaving 5 bases not matched to a gene. Germline-derived CDR1 and CDR2 are SGDLS and YYNGEE. CDR3 sequence: CASSVAAGGDSTDTQYF. Here the CDR3 DNA reads TGTGCCAGCAGCGTAGCGGCGGGGGGGGATAGCACAGATACGCAGTATTTT. The variable domain in full, completed from reference TRBV9 and TRBJ2-3, reads DSGVTQTPKHLITATGQRVTLRCSPRSGDLSVYWYQQSLDQGLQFLIQYYNGEERAKGNILERFSAQQFPDLHSELNLSSLELGDSALYFCASSVAAGGDSTDTQYFGPGTRLTVL.

This chain links TRBV4-3 with TRBJ1-6, with D perhaps matching TRBD1 (5 bases). V lost 1 base and J lost 9, with 10 bases in between. The V gene's germline CDR1 is LGHNA and CDR2 YSLEER. The CDR3 is 14 amino acids. The CDR3 region has the DNA TGCGCCAGCAGCCAAGGTCAGGGATCTTCACCCCTCCACTTT. It is translated as CASSQGQGSSPLHF.